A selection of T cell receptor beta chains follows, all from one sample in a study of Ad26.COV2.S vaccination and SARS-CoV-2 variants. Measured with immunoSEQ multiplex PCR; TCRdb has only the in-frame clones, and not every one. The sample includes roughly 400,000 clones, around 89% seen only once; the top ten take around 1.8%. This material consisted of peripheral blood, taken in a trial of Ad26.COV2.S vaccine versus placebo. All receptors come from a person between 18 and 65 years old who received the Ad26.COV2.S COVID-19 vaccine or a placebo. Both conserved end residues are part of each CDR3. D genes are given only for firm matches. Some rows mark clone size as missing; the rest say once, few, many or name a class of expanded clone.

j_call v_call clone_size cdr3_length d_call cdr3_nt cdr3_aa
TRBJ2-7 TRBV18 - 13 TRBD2 TGTGCCAGCTCACCCACTAGCGGGAACGAGCAGTACTTC CASSPTSGNEQYF
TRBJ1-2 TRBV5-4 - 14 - TGTGCCAGCAGCCGGGTAGAGGTTAACTATGGCTACACCTTC CASSRVEVNYGYTF
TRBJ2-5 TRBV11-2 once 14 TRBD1 TGTGCCAGCAGCTTATCAACAGGGGGCGAGACCCAGTACTTC CASSLSTGGETQYF
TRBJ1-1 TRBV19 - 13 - TGTGCCAGTAGAACCAGGGGTTCCACTGAAGCTTTCTTT CASRTRGSTEAFF
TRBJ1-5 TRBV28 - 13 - TGTGCCAGCAGTTGGCAGAGAAATCAGCCCCAGCATTTT CASSWQRNQPQHF
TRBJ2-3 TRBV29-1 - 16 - TGCAGCGTTGTCTCGGCAGCAAAAGGAGTTTATGATACGCAGTATTTT CSVVSAAKGVYDTQYF
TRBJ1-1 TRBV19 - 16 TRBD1 TGTGCCAGTAGCGACACAGGGGCCCCTATGAACACTGAAGCTTTCTTT CASSDTGAPMNTEAFF
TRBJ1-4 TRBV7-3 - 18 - TGTGCCAGCAGCTTAGCAGCAGCAAATTCCGCAACTAATGAAAAACTGTTTTTT CASSLAAANSATNEKLFF
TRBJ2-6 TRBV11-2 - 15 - TGTGCCAGCAGCTTAAGCGACTCTGGGGCCAACGTCCTGACTTTC CASSLSDSGANVLTF
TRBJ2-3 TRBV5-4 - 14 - TGTGCCAGCAGCTTGGGGATCCGTACAGATACGCAGTATTTT CASSLGIRTDTQYF
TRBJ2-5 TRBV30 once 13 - TGTGCCTGGAGTTGGGCTAGGCGAGAGACCCAGTACTTC CAWSWARRETQYF
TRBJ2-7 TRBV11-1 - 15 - TGTGCCAGCAGCCCTCCGGCGGGAAGCTCCTACGAGCAGTACTTC CASSPPAGSSYEQYF
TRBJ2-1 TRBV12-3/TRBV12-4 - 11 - TGTGCCAGCAGTTCCGGGGTTGAGCAGTTCTTC CASSSGVEQFF
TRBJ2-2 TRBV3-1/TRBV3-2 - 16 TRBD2 TGTGCCAGCAGCCTGGGGACTAGCGGGAGACACGGGGAGCTGTTTTTT CASSLGTSGRHGELFF
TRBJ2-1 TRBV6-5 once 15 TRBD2 TGTGCCAGCAGCGCCGGGACTAGGAGGGGCAATGAGCAGTTCTTC CASSAGTRRGNEQFF
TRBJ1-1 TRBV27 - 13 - TGTGCCAGCAGGACGGGGATGAACACTGAAGCTTTCTTT CASRTGMNTEAFF
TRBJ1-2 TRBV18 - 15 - TGTGCCAGCTCAGCCCAAGGGGGGCTTCCCCATGGCTACACCTTC CASSAQGGLPHGYTF
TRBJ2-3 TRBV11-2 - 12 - TGTGCCAGCAGCTTCGTGGGGGATACGCAGTATTTT CASSFVGDTQYF
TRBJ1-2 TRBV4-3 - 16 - TGCGCCAGCAGCCAAGAGGTGAGCAGGGAGCACTATGGCTACACCTTC CASSQEVSREHYGYTF
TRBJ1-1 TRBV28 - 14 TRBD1 TGTGCCAGCAGTTCGGGACAGTCGAACACTGAAGCTTTCTTT CASSSGQSNTEAFF
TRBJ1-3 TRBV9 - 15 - TGTGCCAGCAGCGTAGCGGTGGATACTGGAAACACCATATATTTT CASSVAVDTGNTIYF
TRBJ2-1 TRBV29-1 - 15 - TGCAGCGTTGAGGGAGCTAGCGGGACAGGAGATGAGCAGTTCTTC CSVEGASGTGDEQFF
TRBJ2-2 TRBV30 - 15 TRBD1 TGTGCCTGGAGTGTCCCAGGGGGCGGCGCCGGGGAGCTGTTTTTT CAWSVPGGGAGELFF
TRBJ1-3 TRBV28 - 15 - TGTGCCAGCAGTTTATTCGCAGTTTCTGGAAACACCATATATTTT CASSLFAVSGNTIYF
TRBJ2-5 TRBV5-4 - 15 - TGTGCCAGCAGCTCGACATCTGTGGAGAGGCAGACCCAGTACTTC CASSSTSVERQTQYF
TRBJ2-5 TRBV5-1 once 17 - TGCGCCAGCAGCTTGGGAGGCCCCGGGACGGAAAAAGAGACCCAGTACTTC CASSLGGPGTEKETQYF
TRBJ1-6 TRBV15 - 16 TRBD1 TGTGCCACCAGCAGAGTGGTTGGCAGGGGGAATTCACCCCTCCACTTT CATSRVVGRGNSPLHF
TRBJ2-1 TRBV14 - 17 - TGTGCCAGCAGCCAAGGAGTTTTAAGGAAACCTAACAATGAGCAGTTCTTC CASSQGVLRKPNNEQFF
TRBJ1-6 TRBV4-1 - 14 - TGCGCCAGCAGCCAAAGGACAGAAAATTCACCCCTCCACTTT CASSQRTENSPLHF
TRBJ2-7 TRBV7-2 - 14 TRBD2 TGTGCCAGCAGCTTTGGGGGGGTGGCCTACGAGCAGTACTTC CASSFGGVAYEQYF
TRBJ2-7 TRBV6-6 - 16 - TGTGCCAGCAGTTACTTTAAGGGAGTGGGCTCGTACGAGCAGTACTTC CASSYFKGVGSYEQYF
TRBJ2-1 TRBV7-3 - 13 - TGTGCCAGCAGCTTATCCTATATACATGAGCAGTTCTTC CASSLSYIHEQFF
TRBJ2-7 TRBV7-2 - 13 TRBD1 TGTGCCAGCGGAAAACAGGGGAAGGACGAGCAGTACTTC CASGKQGKDEQYF
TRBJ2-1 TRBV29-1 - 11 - TGCAGCGGCGGACAGCGCAATGAGCAGTTCTTC CSGGQRNEQFF
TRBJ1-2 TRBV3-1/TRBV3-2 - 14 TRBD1 TGTGCCAGCAGCCAAGTTCCGGGACAGGGGGCAACCACCTTC CASSQVPGQGATTF
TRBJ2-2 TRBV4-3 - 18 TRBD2 TGCGCCAGCAGCCAAGGGTGGCTAGCGGGAGAAGATGGCGGGGAGCTGTTTTTT CASSQGWLAGEDGGELFF
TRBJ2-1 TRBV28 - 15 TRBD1 TGTGCCAGCAGTTTAAGGGGGCCAAGGCACAATGAGCAGTTCTTC CASSLRGPRHNEQFF
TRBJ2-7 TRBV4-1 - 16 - TGCGCCAGCAGCCAGGCAGGGGTCTTAGCTAGCCACGAGCAGTACTTC CASSQAGVLASHEQYF
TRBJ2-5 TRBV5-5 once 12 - TGTGCCAGCAGCTTTCCCGAAGAGACCCAGTACTTC CASSFPEETQYF
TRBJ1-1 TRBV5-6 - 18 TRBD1 TGTGCCAGCAGCTCGCAGATCGGACAGGGAAACCCCTTCACTGAAGCTTTCTTT CASSSQIGQGNPFTEAFF
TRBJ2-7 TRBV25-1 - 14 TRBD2 TGTGCCAGCAGTTCCCGACTAGCGGTCTACGAGCAGTACTTC CASSSRLAVYEQYF
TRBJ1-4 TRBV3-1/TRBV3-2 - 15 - TGTGCCAGCAGCCAGCGGGGGGCCCTGTATGAAAAACTGTTTTTT CASSQRGALYEKLFF
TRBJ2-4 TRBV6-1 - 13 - TGTGCCAGCAGTGAAAAGGGGGGAACTTTTCAGTACTTC CASSEKGGTFQYF
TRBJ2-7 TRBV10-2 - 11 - TGCGCCAGCTATGGATCGGGAGAGCAGTACTTC CASYGSGEQYF
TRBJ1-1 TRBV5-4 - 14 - TGTGCCAGCAGCCCTCCTGGAATGAACACTGAAGCTTTCTTT CASSPPGMNTEAFF